Below, 10 T cell receptor beta chains from the same sample are listed, as sequenced in a study of Ad26.COV2.S vaccination and SARS-CoV-2 variants. The data were produced by immunoSEQ multiplex PCR, yet TCRdb's version contains in-frame clones alone and is incomplete. This table holds 400,000 to 450,000 clones, around nine tenths found once. The treatment: about 20 received Ad26.COV2.S at low or high dose, single or two shots; 5 received placebo; per-sample allocation not given. Sampling was performed 63 days after the first vaccine or placebo injection. The sample in question was peripheral blood, obtained in a trial of Ad26.COV2.S vaccine versus placebo. The receptors come from a person between 18 and 65 years old who received the Ad26.COV2.S COVID-19 vaccine or a placebo.

The V and J genes are TRBV12-1 and TRBJ1-5; the D call of TRBD1 is as the table states it, not checked on the DNA. TRBV12-1 is reported as a pseudogene. The CDR3 is 16 amino acids. CDR3 region: CASSRGGRDSNQPQHF. In DNA, the CDR3 is TGTGCCAGCAGTCGAGGGGGTCGGGATAGCAATCAGCCCCAGCATTTT.

The chain links TRBV4-1 to TRBJ1-4, with D perhaps TRBD1 (5 bases). The V gene lost 3 bases and the J gene lost 7 bases, with 21 bases spanning the gap. This CDR3 comprises 17 residues. CDR1 is MGHRA, CDR2 YSYEKL, per germline. The CDR3 coding sequence is TGCGCCAGCAGCCAGAGGTTTACCGGGACGGCGGGTGAAAAACTGTTTTTT. Translated: CASSQRFTGTAGEKLFF.

The rearrangement joins TRBV7-2 to TRBJ2-5; 7 bases agree with TRBD2. V lost 5 bases and J lost 5; bases outside the gene matches: 11. Per germline, CDR1 SGHTA and CDR2 FQGNSA. The CDR3 sequence is 15 residues long. As DNA, the CDR3 is TGTGCCAGCAGCCCCCGGACTAGGGGCTGGGAGACCCAGTACTTC. It encodes CASSPRTRGWETQYF.

The chain recombines TRBV27 with TRBJ1-5; maybe TRBD1 (5 bases). CDR3 length: 16 amino acids. V was pared by 7 bases and J by 0 bases, with 16 bases between. Germline CDR1 and CDR2: MNHEY and SMNVEV (reference sequence). The DNA for the CDR3 is TGTGCCAGCAAACAAAGAGGGGCGAATAGCAATCAGCCCCAGCATTTT. It translates to CASKQRGANSNQPQHF.

V and J are TRBV6-5 and TRBJ2-7, with a weak D call TRBD2 (5 bases). V dropped 0 bases and J dropped 3 bases, with 9 bases sitting between them. The CDR3 consists of 14 residues. CDR1 and CDR2 (germline): MNHEY, SVGAGI. This CDR3 reads CASSYSDLIYEQYF. CDR3 bases: TGTGCCAGCAGTTACTCGGACTTGATCTACGAGCAGTACTTC.

The V and J genes are TRBV11-2 and TRBJ1-1; 7 bases are a match to TRBD1. Losses at the gene ends were 3 bases for V and 1 base for J; bases not matched to a gene: 2. Germline lookup yields CDR1 SGHAT and CDR2 FQNNGV. This CDR3 has 14 residues. CDR3 protein: CASSFGQANTEAFF. CDR3 sequence (DNA): TGTGCCAGCAGCTTCGGACAGGCGAACACTGAAGCTTTCTTT.

This rearrangement joins TRBV27 to TRBJ2-1; weak D call: TRBD1 (6 bases). This CDR3 is 13 amino acids long. Germline V CDR1 and CDR2: MNHEY, SMNVEV (reference sequence). V was cut by 6 bases and J by 3 bases, with 9 bases left in between. CDR3 amino acids: CASSTGHYNEQFF. The CDR3 DNA reads as TGTGCCAGCAGCACGGGACACTACAATGAGCAGTTCTTC.

V is TRBV6-5 and J is TRBJ2-2, with unresolved D. Germline CDR1 MNHEY, CDR2 SVGAGI. V lost 7 bases and J lost 3, with 9 bases in between. This CDR3 is 13 amino acids long. The CDR3 coding sequence is TGTGCCAGCAAGTACCAGCACACCGGGGAGCTGTTTTTT. Translating gives CASKYQHTGELFF.

The chain uses TRBV27 and TRBJ1-1, with a tentative D call TRBD1 (6 bases). The germline V gene encodes CDR1 MNHEY and CDR2 SMNVEV (reference sequence). CDR3 length equals 13 residues. With 7 bases removed from V and 5 bases from J, the gap between germline ends came to 14 bases. CDR3 loop: CASTLTGSTEAFF. The CDR3 coding sequence is TGTGCCAGCACACTGACAGGATCAACTGAAGCTTTCTTT.

This chain links TRBV4-1 with TRBJ2-7; no clear D gene. Germline V gene sequence: CDR1 MGHRA, CDR2 YSYEKL. The V end was cut by 1 base, the J end by 5 bases, with 12 bases between. This CDR3 has 14 residues. This CDR3 is CASSQAGPLDEQYF. The CDR3 DNA follows: TGCGCCAGCAGCCAAGCCGGGCCCCTTGACGAGCAGTACTTC.